What follows is one T cell receptor beta chain and its context. The antigen is not known. V lost 3 bases and J lost 5, with 19 bases in between. The CDR3 length is 16 residues. The germline V gene has CDR1 LGHNA and CDR2 YSLEER. This sample is part of a study of cytomegalovirus exposure and HLA in healthy donors. Notes on the study in general: It was shown in a later analysis that HLA-associated TCR beta chains were more clonally expanded than other, equally common chains.

The PCR employed 60 Vbeta primers together with 13 Jbeta primers. Assay: immunoSEQ multiplex PCR; the TCRdb copy retains only in-frame clones and omits some. Here the sample spans 50,000 to 80,000 clones, around 77% being singletons. The sequencing sample was made of PBMCs. The chain links TRBV4-3 to TRBJ2-5; D is possibly TRBD2 (6 bases). The TCR sequence derives from a male donor in good health and CMV-seropositive. The CDR3 here is CASSQRASTRAETQYF. The CDR3 DNA is TGCGCCAGCAGCCAGAGGGCCTCGACTAGGGCGGAGACCCAGTACTTC.